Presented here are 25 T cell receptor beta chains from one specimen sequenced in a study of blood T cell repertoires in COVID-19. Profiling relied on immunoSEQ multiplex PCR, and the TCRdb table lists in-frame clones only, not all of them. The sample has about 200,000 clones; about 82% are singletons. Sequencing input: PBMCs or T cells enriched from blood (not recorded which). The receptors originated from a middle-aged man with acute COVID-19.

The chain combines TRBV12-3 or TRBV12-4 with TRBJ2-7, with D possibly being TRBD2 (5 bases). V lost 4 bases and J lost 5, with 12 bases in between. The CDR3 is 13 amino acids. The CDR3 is CASSWKEDHEQYF. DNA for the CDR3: TGTGCCAGCAGTTGGAAGGAGGACCACGAGCAGTACTTC.

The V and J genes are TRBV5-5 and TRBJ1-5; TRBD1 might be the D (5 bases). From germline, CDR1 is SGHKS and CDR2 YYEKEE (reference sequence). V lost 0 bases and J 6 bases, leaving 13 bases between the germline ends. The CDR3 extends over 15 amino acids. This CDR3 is CASSLAGQGSQPQHF. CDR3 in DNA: TGTGCCAGCAGCTTGGCAGGGCAAGGAAGTCAGCCCCAGCATTTT.

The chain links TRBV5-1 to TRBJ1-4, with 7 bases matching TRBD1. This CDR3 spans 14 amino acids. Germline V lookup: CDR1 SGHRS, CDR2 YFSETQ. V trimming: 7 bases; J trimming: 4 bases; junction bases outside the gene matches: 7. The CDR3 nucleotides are TGCGCCAGCGGACGGGACAGCCTTAATGAAAAACTGTTTTTT. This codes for CASGRDSLNEKLFF.

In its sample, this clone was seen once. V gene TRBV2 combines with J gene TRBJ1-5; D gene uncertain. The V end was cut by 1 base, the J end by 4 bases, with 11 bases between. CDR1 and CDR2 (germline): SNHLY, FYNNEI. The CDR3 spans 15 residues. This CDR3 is CASSEEAGVNQPQHF. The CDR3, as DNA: TGTGCCAGCAGTGAAGAGGCCGGGGTTAATCAGCCCCAGCATTTT. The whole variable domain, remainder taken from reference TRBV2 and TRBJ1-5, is EPEVTQTPSHQVTQMGQEVILRCVPISNHLYFYWYRQILGQKVEFLVSFYNNEISEKSEIFDDQFSVERPDGSNFTLKIRSTKLEDSAMYFCASSEEAGVNQPQHFGDGTRLSIL.

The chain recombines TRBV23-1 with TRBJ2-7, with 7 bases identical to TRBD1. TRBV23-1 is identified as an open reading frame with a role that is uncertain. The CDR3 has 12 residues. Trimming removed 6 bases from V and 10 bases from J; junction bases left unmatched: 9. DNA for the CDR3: TGCGCCAGCAGACATGAGGGGGCTCCCCAGTACTTC. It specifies CASRHEGAPQYF.

Here the CDR3 DNA reads TGTGCCAGCAGTACGGGGGGGGCACTAGCGGGGCCCTACGAGCAGTACTTC. This sequence encodes CASSTGGALAGPYEQYF. The genes are TRBV28 and TRBJ2-7, with 10 bases lining up with TRBD2. The germline gives CDR1 MDHEN, CDR2 SYDVKM. V lost 5 bases and J lost 2; bases outside the gene matches: 12. CDR3 size: 17 residues.

CDR3 DNA sequence: TGTGCCAGTAGTATAGATTCAGCCGGGGGATGGGAGCAGTACTTC. Amino acid sequence: CASSIDSAGGWEQYF. The chain couples TRBV19 to TRBJ2-7, with D possibly being TRBD2 (6 bases). Looked up from germline, CDR1 is LNHDA and CDR2 is SQIVND (reference sequence). V was clipped by 0 bases and J by 7 bases, with 16 bases between them. This CDR3 is 15 amino acids long. Filled out from reference TRBV19 and TRBJ2-7, the complete variable domain reads DGGITQSPKYLFRKEGQNVTLSCEQNLNHDAMYWYRQDPGQGLRLIYYSQIVNDFQKGDIAEGYSVSREKKESFPLTVTSAQKNPTAFYLCASSIDSAGGWEQYFGPGTRLTVT.

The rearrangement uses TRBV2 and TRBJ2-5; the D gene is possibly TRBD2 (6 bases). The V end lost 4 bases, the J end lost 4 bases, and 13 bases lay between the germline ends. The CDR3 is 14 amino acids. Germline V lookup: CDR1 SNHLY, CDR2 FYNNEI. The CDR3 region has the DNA TGTGCCAGCAGTGGGACTAAGGTGGGAGAGACCCAGTACTTC. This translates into CASSGTKVGETQYF.

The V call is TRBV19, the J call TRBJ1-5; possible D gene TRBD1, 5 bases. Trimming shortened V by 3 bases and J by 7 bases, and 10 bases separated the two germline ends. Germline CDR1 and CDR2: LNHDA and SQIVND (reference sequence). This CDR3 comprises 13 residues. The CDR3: CASSMAGGQPQHF. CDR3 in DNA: TGTGCCAGTAGTATGGCGGGGGGGCAGCCCCAGCATTTT.

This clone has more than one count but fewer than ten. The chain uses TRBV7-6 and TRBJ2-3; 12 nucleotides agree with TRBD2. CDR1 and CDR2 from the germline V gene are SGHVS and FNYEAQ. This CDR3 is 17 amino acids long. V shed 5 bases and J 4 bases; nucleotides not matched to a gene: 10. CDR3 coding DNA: TGTGCCAGCAGCCCGCCCCCCCTAGCGGGAGGGCCAGATACGCAGTATTTT. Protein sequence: CASSPPPLAGGPDTQYF.

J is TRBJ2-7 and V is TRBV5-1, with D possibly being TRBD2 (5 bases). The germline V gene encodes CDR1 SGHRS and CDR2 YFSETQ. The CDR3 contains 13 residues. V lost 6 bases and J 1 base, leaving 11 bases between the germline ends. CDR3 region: CASKVAGSYEQYF. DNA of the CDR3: TGCGCCAGCAAAGTCGCGGGTTCCTACGAGCAGTACTTC.

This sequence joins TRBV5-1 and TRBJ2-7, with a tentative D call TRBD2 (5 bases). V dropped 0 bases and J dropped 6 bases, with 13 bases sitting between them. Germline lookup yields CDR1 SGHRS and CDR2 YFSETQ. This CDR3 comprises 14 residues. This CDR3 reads CASSLGGEMGEQYF. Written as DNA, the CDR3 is TGCGCCAGCAGCTTGGGTGGGGAGATGGGCGAGCAGTACTTC. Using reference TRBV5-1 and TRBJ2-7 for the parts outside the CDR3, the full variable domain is KAGVTQTPRYLIKTRGQQVTLSCSPISGHRSVSWYQQTPGQGLQFLFEYFSETQRNKGNFPGRFSGRQFSNSRSEMNVSTLELGDSALYLCASSLGGEMGEQYFGPGTRLTVT.

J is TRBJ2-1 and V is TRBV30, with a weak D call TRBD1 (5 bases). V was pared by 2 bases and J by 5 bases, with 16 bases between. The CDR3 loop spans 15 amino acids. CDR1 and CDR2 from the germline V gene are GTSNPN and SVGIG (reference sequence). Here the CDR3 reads CAWSNLGARDNEQFF. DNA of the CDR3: TGTGCCTGGAGTAACTTAGGGGCCCGAGACAATGAGCAGTTCTTC. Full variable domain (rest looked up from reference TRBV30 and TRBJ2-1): SQTIHQWPATLVQPVGSPLSLECTVEGTSNPNLYWYRQAAGRGLQLLFYSVGIGQISSEVPQNLSASRPQDRQFILSSKKLLLSDSGFYLCAWSNLGARDNEQFFGPGTRLTVL.

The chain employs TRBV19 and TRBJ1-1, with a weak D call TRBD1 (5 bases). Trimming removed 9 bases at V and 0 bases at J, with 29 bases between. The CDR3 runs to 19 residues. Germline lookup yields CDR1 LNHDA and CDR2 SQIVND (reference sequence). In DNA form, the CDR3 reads TGTGCCAGCCAGGGCGGGGGAGACGGAAGGAGGAGAATGAACACTGAAGCTTTCTTT. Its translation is CASQGGGDGRRRMNTEAFF.

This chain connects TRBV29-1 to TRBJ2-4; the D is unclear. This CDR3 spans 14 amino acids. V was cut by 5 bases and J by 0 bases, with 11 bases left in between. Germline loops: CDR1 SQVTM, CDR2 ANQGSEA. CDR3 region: CSVWFGLAKNIQYF. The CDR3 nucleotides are TGCAGCGTTTGGTTCGGTTTAGCCAAAAACATTCAGTACTTC.

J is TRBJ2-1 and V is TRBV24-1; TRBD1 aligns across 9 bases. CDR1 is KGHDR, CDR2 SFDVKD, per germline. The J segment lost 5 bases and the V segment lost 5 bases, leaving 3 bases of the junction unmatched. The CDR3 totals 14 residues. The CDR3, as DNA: TGTGCCACCAGTGGGGACAGGGTGGACAATGAGCAGTTCTTC. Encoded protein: CATSGDRVDNEQFF.

In DNA form, the CDR3 reads TGTGCCAGCACCCTTCGAGGGGGTTACAACACCGGGGAGCTGTTTTTT. Protein product: CASTLRGGYNTGELFF. The rearrangement uses TRBV27 and TRBJ2-2; possible D gene TRBD1, 6 bases. V dropped 7 bases and J dropped 2 bases, with 17 bases sitting between them. The germline gives CDR1 MNHEY, CDR2 SMNVEV (reference sequence). The CDR3 has 16 residues.

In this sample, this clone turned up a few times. DNA of the CDR3: TGTGCCAGCAGTTTGGTGACCAGCGGGAGGGCCCAGTTCTTC. Amino acid sequence: CASSLVTSGRAQFF. The rearrangement joins TRBV28 to TRBJ2-1; 10 nucleotides line up with TRBD2. Trimming removed 3 bases from V and 13 bases from J; junction bases left unmatched: 9. Looked up from germline, CDR1 is MDHEN and CDR2 is SYDVKM. The CDR3 sequence is 14 residues long.

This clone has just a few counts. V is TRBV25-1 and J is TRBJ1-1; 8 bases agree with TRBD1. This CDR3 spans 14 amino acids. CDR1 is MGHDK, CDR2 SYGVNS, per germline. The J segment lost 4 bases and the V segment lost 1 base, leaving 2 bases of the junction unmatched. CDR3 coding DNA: TGTGCCAGCAGTGAATTTACAGGGGGCACTGAAGCTTTCTTT. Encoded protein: CASSEFTGGTEAFF. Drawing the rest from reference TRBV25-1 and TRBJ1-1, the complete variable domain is EADIYQTPRYLVIGTGKKITLECSQTMGHDKMYWYQQDPGMELHLIHYSYGVNSTEKGDLSSESTVSRIRTEHFPLTLESARPSHTSQYLCASSEFTGGTEAFFGQGTRLTVV.

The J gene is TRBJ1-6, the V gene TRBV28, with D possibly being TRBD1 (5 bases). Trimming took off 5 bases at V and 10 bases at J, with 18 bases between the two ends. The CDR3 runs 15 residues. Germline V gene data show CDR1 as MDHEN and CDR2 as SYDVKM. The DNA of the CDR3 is TGTGCCAGCAGTCAGACCGACAGCCCGCGGTCACCCCTCCACTTT. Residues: CASSQTDSPRSPLHF.

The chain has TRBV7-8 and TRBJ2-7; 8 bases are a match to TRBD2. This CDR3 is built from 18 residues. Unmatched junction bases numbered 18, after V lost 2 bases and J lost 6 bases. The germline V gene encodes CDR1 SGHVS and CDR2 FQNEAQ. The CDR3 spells CASSLPQPREEIGREQYF. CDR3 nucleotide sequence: TGTGCCAGCAGCTTACCACAGCCGCGGGAGGAGATTGGGCGCGAGCAGTACTTC. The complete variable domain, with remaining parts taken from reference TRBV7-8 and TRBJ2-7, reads GAGVSQSPRYKVAKRGQDVALRCDPISGHVSLFWYQQALGQGPEFLTYFQNEAQLDKSGLPSDRFFAERPEGSVSTLKIQRTQQEDSAVYLCASSLPQPREEIGREQYFGPGTRLTVT.

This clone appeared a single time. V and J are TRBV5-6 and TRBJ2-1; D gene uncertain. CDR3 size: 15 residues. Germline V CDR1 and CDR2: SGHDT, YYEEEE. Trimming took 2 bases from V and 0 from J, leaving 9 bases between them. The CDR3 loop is CASSFYVSSYNEQFF. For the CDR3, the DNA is TGTGCCAGCAGCTTCTATGTTAGCTCCTACAATGAGCAGTTCTTC.

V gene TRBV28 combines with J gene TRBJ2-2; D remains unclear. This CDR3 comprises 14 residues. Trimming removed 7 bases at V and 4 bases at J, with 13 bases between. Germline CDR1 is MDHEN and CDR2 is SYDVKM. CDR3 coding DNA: TGTGCCAGCACTCCCGATCGCGGCACCGGGGAGCTGTTTTTT. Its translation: CASTPDRGTGELFF. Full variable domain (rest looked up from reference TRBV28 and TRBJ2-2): DVKVTQSSRYLVKRTGEKVFLECVQDMDHENMFWYRQDPGLGLRLIYFSYDVKMKEKGDIPEGYSVSREKKERFSLILESASTNQTSMYLCASTPDRGTGELFFGEGSRLTVL.

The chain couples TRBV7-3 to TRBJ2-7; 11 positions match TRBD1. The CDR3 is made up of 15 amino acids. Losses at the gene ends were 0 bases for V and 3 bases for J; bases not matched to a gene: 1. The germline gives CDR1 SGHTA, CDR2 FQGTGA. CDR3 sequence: CASSLTGQGVYEQYF. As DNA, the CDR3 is TGTGCCAGCAGCTTAACGGGACAGGGGGTCTACGAGCAGTACTTC.

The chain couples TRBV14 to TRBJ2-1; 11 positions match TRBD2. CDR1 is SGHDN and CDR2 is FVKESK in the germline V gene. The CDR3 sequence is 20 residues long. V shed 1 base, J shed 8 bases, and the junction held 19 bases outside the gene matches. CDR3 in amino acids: CASSQGSLAGGTYNDDEQFF. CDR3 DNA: TGTGCCAGCAGCCAAGGTTCCTTAGCGGGGGGGACCTACAATGACGATGAGCAGTTCTTC.